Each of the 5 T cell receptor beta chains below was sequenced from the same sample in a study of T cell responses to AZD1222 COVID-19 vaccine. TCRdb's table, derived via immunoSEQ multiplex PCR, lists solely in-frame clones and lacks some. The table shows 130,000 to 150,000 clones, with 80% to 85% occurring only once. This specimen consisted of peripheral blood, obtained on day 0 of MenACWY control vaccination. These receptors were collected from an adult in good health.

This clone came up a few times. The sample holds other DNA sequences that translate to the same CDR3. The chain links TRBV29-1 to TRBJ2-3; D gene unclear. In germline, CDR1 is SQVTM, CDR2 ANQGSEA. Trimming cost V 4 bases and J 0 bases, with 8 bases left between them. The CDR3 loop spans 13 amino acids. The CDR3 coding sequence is TGCAGCGTTGTCGGCGGAAGCACAGATACGCAGTATTTT. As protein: CSVVGGSTDTQYF.

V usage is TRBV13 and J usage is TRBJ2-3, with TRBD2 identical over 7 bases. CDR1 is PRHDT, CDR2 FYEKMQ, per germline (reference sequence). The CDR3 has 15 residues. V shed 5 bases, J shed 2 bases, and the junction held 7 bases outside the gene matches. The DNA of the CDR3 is TGTGCCAGCAGCCGCTGGGACTACGACACAGATACGCAGTATTTT. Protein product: CASSRWDYDTDTQYF.

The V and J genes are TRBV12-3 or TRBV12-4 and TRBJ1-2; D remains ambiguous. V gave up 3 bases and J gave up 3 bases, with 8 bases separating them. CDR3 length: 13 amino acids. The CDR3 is CASSFDTDYGYTF. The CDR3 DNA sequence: TGTGCCAGCAGTTTCGACACTGACTATGGCTACACCTTC.

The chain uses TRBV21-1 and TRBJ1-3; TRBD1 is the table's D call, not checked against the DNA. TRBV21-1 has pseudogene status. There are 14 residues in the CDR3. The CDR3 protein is CASSKGHSGNTIYF. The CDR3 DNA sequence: TGTGCCAGCAGCAAGGGACACTCTGGAAACACCATATATTTT.

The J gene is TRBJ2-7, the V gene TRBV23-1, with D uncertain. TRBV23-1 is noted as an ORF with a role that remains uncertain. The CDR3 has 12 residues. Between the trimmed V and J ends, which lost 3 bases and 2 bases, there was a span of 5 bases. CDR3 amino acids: CASSHTAYEQYF. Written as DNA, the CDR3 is TGCGCCAGCAGTCATACGGCCTACGAGCAGTACTTC.